This TCR beta chain originates from a study of blood T cell repertoires in COVID-19 (dated by TCRdb to 2018 to 2020). For the study in its entirety: Collaborator samples came from the United States, Italy and Spain and covered acute and convalescent phases of COVID-19. A freely available public database, intended as a resource for researchers studying the immune response to SARS-CoV-2, is where the repertoires were released. Deeply sampled blood TCRbeta repertoires from subjects exposed to, actively infected with, or recovered from COVID-19 were included in the dataset. The samples were drawn from the first 160 participants of the ongoing ImmuneRACE study and from under 1,500 subjects provided by 6 global collaborators. HLA class I and class II types, where available, came from metadata supplied by the sample provider rather than from assay-based typing. The material from the prospective study consisted of cDNA or gDNA derived from T cells, B-cell-depleted T cells, or PBMCs. Nearly every sample came with metadata listing a de-identified subject ID, COVID-19 status, age in years and sex. The paper as a whole reports these results and caveats: How much clinical and demographic metadata was included differed by source and by participant, and the metadata was provided uncurated.

A word on this clone: Its antigen has not been determined. No base quality values were provided; no much bigger clone lies one nucleotide off.

Trimming leaves V shorter by 3 bases and J shorter by 2 bases, with the junction holding 6 bases beyond the gene matches. The germline V gene encodes CDR1 MDHEN and CDR2 SYDVKM. There are 16 amino acids in the CDR3, from cysteine to phenylalanine inclusive. Just the 48-base CDR3 DNA is kept, in frame starting at base 1. In Seattle, one collaborating source enrolled patients while the infection was active and tracked those patients longitudinally over the course of disease. The collaborating institutions used their own protocols to collect whole blood in K2EDTA tubes. For TCRbeta analysis, collaborators shipped samples as frozen whole blood, isolated PBMCs, or DNA extracted from either of those sample types. TCRbeta CDR3 regions were amplified from genomic DNA by means of the immunoSEQ Assay, a bias-controlled multiplex PCR. Processing in the source paper ran as follows. The number of nucleated cells in each sample was estimated by amplification of reference gene primers within the assay. Sequence reads were collapsed and filtered to measure the absolute abundance of every unique TCRbeta CDR3 rearrangement. For each sample, productive Simpson clonality was calculated as the square root of Simpson's diversity index over productive rearrangements. In its TCRdb copy, this immuneACCESS table keeps in-frame sequences only and misses some clones. Where compared with another copy, unresolved V genes explain less than half of these, and the others have no known cause. The V and J calls and clone size are taken from that table; D and trimming were inferred from the DNA. The sample profile shows roughly 180,000 clones; around 80% of them were found once. The top ten clones comprise around 11% of the sample.

Recombination joined TRBV28 with TRBJ2-3; 9 middle bases align to TRBD1. The receptor was isolated from a woman of 80 years or more with COVID-19, enrolled during active disease. Sequencing input: peripheral blood. The CDR3 is CASSLSGQGTTDTQYF. The nucleotide sequence is given as TGTGCCAGCAGTTTGTCGGGACAGGGAACCACAGATACGCAGTATTTT. The CDR3 plus the reference TRBV28 and TRBJ2-3 genes for the other parts give the full variable domain: DVKVTQSSRYLVKRTGEKVFLECVQDMDHENMFWYRQDPGLGLRLIYFSYDVKMKEKGDIPEGYSVSREKKERFSLILESASTNQTSMYLCASSLSGQGTTDTQYFGPGTRLTVL.